What follows are 14 T cell receptor beta chains derived from one specimen sequenced in a study of cytomegalovirus exposure and HLA in healthy donors. The primer mix had 60 Vbeta and 13 Jbeta primers. Measured with immunoSEQ multiplex PCR; TCRdb has only the in-frame clones, and not every one. Of some 150,000 clones listed, approximately 84% are singletons. Source material: PBMCs. The receptor source for this set is a young man in good health and CMV-seropositive.

This clone appeared a few times. The chain uses TRBV7-2 and TRBJ2-7; 8 bases are a match to TRBD2. Germline CDR1 and CDR2: SGHTA and FQGNSA. CDR3 length: 15 residues. The V segment lost 1 base and the J segment 7 bases; nucleotides outside the gene matches: 9. This chain's CDR3 is CASSLVAGGRVEQYF. The CDR3 coding sequence is TGTGCCAGCAGCTTAGTTGCGGGGGGACGGGTAGAGCAGTACTTC.

The chain combines TRBV7-6 with TRBJ1-2; D might be TRBD1 (5 bases). The germline CDR1 and CDR2 sequences are SGHVS and FNYEAQ. The CDR3 consists of 15 residues. V was trimmed by 5 bases and J by 2 bases, leaving 15 bases between them. The CDR3 DNA follows: TGTGCCAGCAGCGTCGACGCGGGGGGGAACTATGGCTACACCTTC. This sequence encodes CASSVDAGGNYGYTF.

This sequence joins TRBV5-1 and TRBJ1-5; D gene ambiguous. The CDR3 totals 15 residues. Germline V gives CDR1 SGHRS, CDR2 YFSETQ. The V gene lost 1 base and the J gene lost 5 bases, with 13 bases spanning the gap. The CDR3 spells CASSLITGEDQPQHF. In DNA, the CDR3 is TGCGCCAGCAGCTTGATAACCGGGGAGGATCAGCCCCAGCATTTT.

This sequence joins TRBV7-2 and TRBJ2-3; 14 bases match TRBD2. The CDR3 consists of 18 residues. Trimming at V came to 7 bases and at J to 2 bases, leaving 11 bases not matched to a gene. Germline V gene lookup returns CDR1 SGHTA and CDR2 FQGNSA. The DNA of the CDR3 is TGTGCCAGCACCCGACTGGGACTAGCGGGGGAGGTCACAGATACGCAGTATTTT. It yields the protein CASTRLGLAGEVTDTQYF. The full variable domain, with the rest looked up from reference TRBV7-2 and TRBJ2-3, is GAGVSQSPSNKVTEKGKDVELRCDPISGHTALYWYRQSLGQGLEFLIYFQGNSAPDKSGLPSDRFSAERTGGSVSTLTIQRTQQEDSAVYLCASTRLGLAGEVTDTQYFGPGTRLTVL.

This clone was seen only a few times. The V gene is TRBV6-5, the J gene TRBJ1-6; the D gene is possibly TRBD1 (5 bases). The CDR3 has 13 residues. Trimming took 8 bases from V and 15 from J, leaving 20 bases between them. Looked up from germline, CDR1 is MNHEY and CDR2 is SVGAGI. The CDR3 loop reads CASGKGGAQRLHF. The CDR3 DNA reads as TGTGCCAGCGGAAAAGGAGGGGCCCAGCGCCTCCACTTT.

The chain carries TRBV14 and TRBJ2-1; D is unresolved. The V end lost 3 bases, the J end lost 10 bases, and 13 bases lay between the germline ends. There are 13 residues in the CDR3. Looked up from germline, CDR1 is SGHDN and CDR2 is FVKESK. The CDR3 DNA follows: TGTGCCAGCAGCCAGCTACTCCAACGGGAGCAGTTCTTC. It codes for CASSQLLQREQFF.

This clone came up a few times. The V and J genes are TRBV12-5 and TRBJ1-5, with TRBD1 as a possible D gene (6 bases). The CDR3 extends over 18 amino acids. CDR1 is LGHNT, CDR2 FRNRAP, per germline. Trimming cost V 0 bases and J 3 bases, with 18 bases left between them. CDR3 in amino acids: CASGLVRATGDYNQPQHF. Written as DNA, the CDR3 is TGTGCTAGTGGTTTGGTAAGGGCGACAGGCGATTACAATCAGCCCCAGCATTTT.

V usage is TRBV28 and J usage is TRBJ2-7, with D hard to call. Germline lookup yields CDR1 MDHEN and CDR2 SYDVKM. The V and J ends lost 6 bases and 7 bases respectively, with 10 bases between them. This CDR3 has 11 residues. This CDR3 is CASRKLTEQYF. As DNA, the CDR3 is TGTGCCAGCAGGAAGTTGACAGAGCAGTACTTC.

The V gene is TRBV9, the J gene TRBJ1-3; TRBD1 matches 8 bases. CDR1 and CDR2 (germline): SGDLS, YYNGEE. The CDR3 loop spans 16 amino acids. J was trimmed by 2 bases and V by 0 bases; bases with no gene match: 4. In DNA, the CDR3 is TGTGCCAGCAGCGTAGGGAGGACAGGGACTGGAAACACCATATATTTT. Translating it yields CASSVGRTGTGNTIYF.

The chain recombines TRBV7-9 with TRBJ2-2; 8 bases match TRBD2. V lost 4 bases, J lost 6 bases, and 13 bases stayed unmatched. CDR1 is SEHNR and CDR2 is FQNEAQ in the germline V gene (reference sequence). CDR3 length: 17 amino acids. The CDR3 spells CASSSHAGLAGPGELFF. CDR3 DNA: TGTGCCAGCAGCTCCCACGCGGGTTTAGCGGGACCCGGGGAGCTGTTTTTT.

V is TRBV30 and J is TRBJ1-5, with 9 nucleotides matching TRBD1. The CDR3 covers 13 residues. Per germline, CDR1 GTSNPN and CDR2 SVGIG (reference sequence). V shed 4 bases, J shed 7 bases, and the junction held 5 bases outside the gene matches. The CDR3: CAWNPTGGQPQHF. CDR3 sequence (DNA): TGTGCCTGGAACCCGACAGGGGGGCAGCCCCAGCATTTT.

The CDR3 DNA reads TGCGCCAGCAGCTTAAGTCCGGGACAGTCAGCAGATACGCAGTATTTT. This sequence encodes CASSLSPGQSADTQYF. This chain joins TRBV5-1 and TRBJ2-3; 7 bases are shared with TRBD1. V lost 2 bases and J lost 4; bases outside the gene matches: 10. The CDR3 is 16 residues long. Per the germline V gene, CDR1 is SGHRS and CDR2 is YFSETQ.

The chain joins TRBV29-1 to TRBJ2-3, with TRBD2 matching 8 bases. From germline, CDR1 is SQVTM and CDR2 ANQGSEA. J was trimmed by 5 bases and V by 8 bases; bases with no gene match: 12. The CDR3 totals 14 residues. CDR3: CSLLEREFRDTQYF. The CDR3 DNA reads TGCAGCTTGCTGGAGCGGGAGTTTAGAGATACGCAGTATTTT.

The rearrangement joins TRBV28 to TRBJ2-7; 12 bases line up with TRBD2. Germline loops: CDR1 MDHEN, CDR2 SYDVKM. CDR3 size: 15 residues. Trimming took 3 bases from V and 2 from J; bases not matched to a gene: 2. DNA for the CDR3: TGTGCCAGCAGTTTGAGGACTAGCGGGACCTACGAGCAGTACTTC. It encodes CASSLRTSGTYEQYF. Filled out from reference TRBV28 and TRBJ2-7, the complete variable domain reads DVKVTQSSRYLVKRTGEKVFLECVQDMDHENMFWYRQDPGLGLRLIYFSYDVKMKEKGDIPEGYSVSREKKERFSLILESASTNQTSMYLCASSLRTSGTYEQYFGPGTRLTVT.